The 17 T cell receptor beta chains listed next were all sequenced from one sample in a study of CD8 T cells in Susac syndrome. The authors reverse transcribed roughly 0.5 to 1 ug RNA with random hexamers. Each CDR3 protein is one row after TCRdb ran MiXCR on the immunoSEQ multiplex PCR reads. The sample contains about 180,000 distinct CDR3 sequences, approximately 95% of which appear only once. The sample consisted of CD8+ T cells from PBMCs. These TCRs come from a human donor with multiple sclerosis.

This CDR3 is CASSLTNARGNEKLFF. CDR3 nucleotide sequence: TGTGCCAGCAGCTTAACCAACGCTAGGGGTAATGAAAAACTGTTTTTT. This chain connects TRBV7-9 to TRBJ1-4; possibly TRBD1 for D (5 bases). Germline V lookup: CDR1 SEHNR, CDR2 FQNEAQ (reference sequence). The CDR3 is 16 residues long. V gave up 2 bases and J gave up 4 bases, with 14 bases separating them.

J is TRBJ2-2 and V is TRBV3-1; D call uncertain. Germline V gene lookup returns CDR1 LGHDT and CDR2 YNNKEL (reference sequence). Trimming shortened V by 0 bases and J by 6 bases, and 5 bases separated the two germline ends. This CDR3 spans 13 amino acids. The CDR3, as DNA: TGTGCCAGCAGCCAAGAACTCGCCGGGGAGCTGTTTTTT. This sequence encodes CASSQELAGELFF.

The rearrangement links TRBV27 to TRBJ2-7; D possibly corresponds to TRBD1 (6 bases). Germline CDR1 and CDR2: MNHEY and SMNVEV (reference sequence). Trimming shortened V by 2 bases and J by 2 bases, and 10 bases separated the two germline ends. The CDR3 contains 14 residues. Written as DNA, the CDR3 is TGTGCCAGCAGTTTAGGCAGGGGCCCCTACGAGCAGTACTTC. Residues: CASSLGRGPYEQYF.

The chain is built from TRBV19 and TRBJ2-7; 7 bases map to TRBD2. V trimming: 7 bases; J trimming: 3 bases; junction bases outside the gene matches: 18. Germline V gives CDR1 LNHDA, CDR2 SQIVND (reference sequence). The length of the CDR3 is 17 residues. CDR3 bases: TGTGCCAGTACCCAAGGGCAGACTAGCTTTTTGGGCTACGAGCAGTACTTC. Its protein product is CASTQGQTSFLGYEQYF.

The V and J genes are TRBV9 and TRBJ1-5, with D tentatively TRBD1 (6 bases). Germline loops: CDR1 SGDLS, CDR2 YYNGEE. The CDR3 spans 13 residues. Deletions cut 3 bases from V and 7 bases from J, with 11 bases between. The CDR3 DNA is TGTGCCAGCAGCGAGAGGGGGATCCAGCCCCAGCATTTT. This gives the protein CASSERGIQPQHF.

The sample holds one count of this clonotype. The V call is TRBV2, the J call TRBJ2-7; 7 bases map to TRBD1. The CDR3 consists of 14 residues. V was clipped by 5 bases and J by 1 base; unmatched bases: 5. CDR1 and CDR2 (germline): SNHLY, FYNNEI. CDR3 coding DNA: TGTGCCAGCAGTTCCCGACAGGGTTCCTACGAGCAGTACTTC. This encodes CASSSRQGSYEQYF.

The chain couples TRBV20-1 to TRBJ2-6; D is uncertain. V shed 1 base and J shed 4 bases, with 5 bases lying between them. CDR3 length: 13 amino acids. The germline CDR1 and CDR2 sequences are DFQATT and SNEGSKA (reference sequence). CDR3 loop: CSARAEGANVLTF. DNA of the CDR3: TGCAGTGCTAGAGCTGAGGGGGCCAACGTCCTGACTTTC.

The chain joins TRBV20-1 to TRBJ2-1; 7 nucleotides line up with TRBD1. Germline V CDR1 and CDR2: DFQATT, SNEGSKA (reference sequence). This CDR3 region has 15 residues. The ends lost 3 bases at V and 5 bases at J; junction bases unmatched: 10. CDR3 sequence reads: CSASRDSKFHNEQFF. CDR3 nucleotides: TGCAGTGCTAGTAGGGACAGTAAATTCCACAATGAGCAGTTCTTC.

The CDR3 region is CSVRPDLRGHSYEQYF. Here the CDR3 DNA reads TGCAGCGTCAGACCTGACCTTCGCGGCCACTCCTACGAGCAGTACTTC. J is TRBJ2-7 and V is TRBV29-1; D is undetermined. CDR3 size: 16 residues. Germline V CDR1 and CDR2: SQVTM, ANQGSEA. The V end lost 6 bases, the J end lost 0 bases, and 21 bases lay between the germline ends.

The V call is TRBV27, the J call TRBJ2-1, with a tentative D call TRBD2 (5 bases). Per the germline V gene, CDR1 is MNHEY and CDR2 is SMNVEV (reference sequence). CDR3 size: 14 residues. The germline V and J ends were trimmed by 2 bases and 7 bases, with 12 bases remaining between them. As DNA, the CDR3 is TGTGCCAGCAGTTTAGACCAAAGGAGGAATGAGCAGTTCTTC. This encodes CASSLDQRRNEQFF.

This rearrangement joins TRBV20-1 to TRBJ2-1; D is unclear. This CDR3 contains 14 residues. The V gene lost 4 bases and the J gene lost 4 bases, with 14 bases spanning the gap. From germline, CDR1 is DFQATT and CDR2 SNEGSKA (reference sequence). The CDR3 nucleotides are TGCAGTGCTACTCGGATTGGAGCATACAATGAGCAGTTCTTC. This codes for CSATRIGAYNEQFF.

V and J are TRBV30 and TRBJ1-2; D is unclear. Trimming pared 7 bases from V and 8 bases from J, leaving 14 bases between. Germline V gene data show CDR1 as GTSNPN and CDR2 as SVGIG (reference sequence). The CDR3 loop spans 11 amino acids. The CDR3 loop reads CASFVERGYTF. CDR3 nucleotide sequence: TGTGCCTCCTTTGTGGAAAGGGGCTACACCTTC. Looking up the rest from reference TRBV30 and TRBJ1-2 gives the full variable domain: SQTIHQWPATLVQPVGSPLSLECTVEGTSNPNLYWYRQAAGRGLQLLFYSVGIGQISSEVPQNLSASRPQDRQFILSSKKLLLSDSGFYLCASFVERGYTFGSGTRLTVV.

This chain uses TRBV20-1 with TRBJ1-1; D gene unclear. V dropped 7 bases and J dropped 1 base, with 7 bases sitting between them. Germline assignment: CDR1 DFQATT and CDR2 SNEGSKA (reference sequence). The CDR3 runs 11 residues. The CDR3 sequence: CSERQNTEAFF. CDR3 DNA: TGCAGTGAGCGGCAGAACACTGAAGCTTTCTTT.

The rearrangement joins TRBV3-1 to TRBJ2-1; D is uncertain. Between the trimmed V and J ends, which lost 0 bases and 2 bases, there was a span of 2 bases. The V gene's germline CDR1 is LGHDT and CDR2 YNNKEL (reference sequence). CDR3 size: 13 residues. The CDR3 DNA follows: TGTGCCAGCAGCCAAGATGCCTACAATGAGCAGTTCTTC. Translating it yields CASSQDAYNEQFF.

The genes are TRBV6-5 and TRBJ1-2, with D unresolved. The CDR3 totals 12 residues. Trimming removed 5 bases at V and 5 bases at J, with 9 bases between. Germline lookup yields CDR1 MNHEY and CDR2 SVGAGI. CDR3 sequence (DNA): TGTGCCAGCAGTCCGGGCCCATATGGCTACACCTTC. As protein: CASSPGPYGYTF.

The chain is built from TRBV27 and TRBJ2-1, with 13 positions matching TRBD2. The CDR3 has 18 amino acids. The V segment lost 1 base and the J segment 6 bases; nucleotides outside the gene matches: 9. CDR1 MNHEY and CDR2 SMNVEV come from the germline V gene (reference sequence). In DNA form, the CDR3 reads TGTGCCAGCAGTTTATATGGGGGACTAGCGGGAAGGTCCAATGAGCAGTTCTTC. Translated, it gives CASSLYGGLAGRSNEQFF.

The chain carries TRBV3-1 and TRBJ2-1; D gene unclear. CDR3 length equals 13 residues. CDR1 and CDR2 (germline): LGHDT, YNNKEL (reference sequence). V lost 0 bases and J lost 5, with 5 bases in between. DNA of the CDR3: TGTGCCAGCAGCCAAGACGGAAACAATGAGCAGTTCTTC. This translates into CASSQDGNNEQFF.